Each of the 9 T cell receptor beta chains below was sequenced from the same sample in a study of response to subunit inactivated influenza vaccine. TCRdb used MiXCR to reprocess the RT-PCR reads, holding one entry per CDR3 protein. This sample yields more than 700,000 distinct CDR3 sequences, of which about 20% are seen a single time; 10% belongs to the top ten. Sample: PBMCs from blood, taken roughly 5 days after vaccination. Receptor source: a middle-aged man who received an inactivated influenza vaccine.

This chain connects TRBV4-3 to TRBJ2-1; D is possibly TRBD1 (6 bases). The CDR3 contains 19 residues. V lost 0 bases to trimming and J lost 0 bases, with 18 bases between them. Germline CDR1 is LGHNA and CDR2 is YSLEER. CDR3 region: CASSQDPVRGINSYNEQFF. The CDR3 region has the DNA TGCGCCAGCAGCCAAGATCCGGTCAGGGGCATTAACTCCTACAATGAGCAGTTCTTC.

This clonotype was recorded a few times. The rearrangement uses TRBV5-1 and TRBJ2-1; 12 bases match TRBD2. The CDR3 is 15 residues long. Germline assignment: CDR1 SGHRS and CDR2 YFSETQ. J was trimmed by 9 bases and V by 0 bases; bases with no gene match: 4. CDR3 amino acids: CASSLESSGRGEQFF. Written as DNA, the CDR3 is TGCGCCAGCAGCTTGGAATCTAGCGGGAGGGGTGAGCAGTTCTTC.

The V gene is TRBV5-4, the J gene TRBJ1-4; D perhaps matches TRBD1 (5 bases). The germline V and J ends were trimmed by 4 bases and 7 bases, with 14 bases remaining between them. In germline, CDR1 is SGHNT, CDR2 YYREEE (reference sequence). The CDR3 length is 14 residues. CDR3 in DNA: TGTGCCAGCAGCCCCTATGGGGCGGGTGAAAAACTGTTTTTT. This sequence encodes CASSPYGAGEKLFF.

The chain has TRBV7-3 and TRBJ2-1; tentative D call: TRBD2 (6 bases). This CDR3 is 16 amino acids long. Trimming shortened V by 5 bases and J by 2 bases, and 16 bases separated the two germline ends. The germline V gene encodes CDR1 SGHTA and CDR2 FQGTGA. The DNA of the CDR3 is TGTGCCAGCAGCCAGATAGCGGCTCCCACCTACAATGAGCAGTTCTTC. Its protein is CASSQIAAPTYNEQFF.

Only a few counts were recorded for this clonotype. This chain connects TRBV6-2 or TRBV6-3 to TRBJ2-2; no reliable D call. V dropped 0 bases and J dropped 6 bases, with 5 bases sitting between them. Per germline, CDR1 MNHEY and CDR2 SVGEGT. This CDR3 is built from 13 residues. The CDR3 DNA reads as TGTGCCAGCAGTTACTCAAGGGCCGGGGAGCTGTTTTTT. Residues: CASSYSRAGELFF.

In this sample, this clonotype turned up many times. The chain carries TRBV12-3 or TRBV12-4 and TRBJ2-1; 7 positions agree with TRBD2. V shed 7 bases and J 3 bases; nucleotides not matched to a gene: 9. This CDR3 region has 15 residues. CDR3 in DNA: TGTGCCAGCAAGGGTGGGCGGGGGAGCTACAATGAGCAGTTCTTC. The encoded protein is CASKGGRGSYNEQFF.

This clonotype was seen more than once but under ten times. The V and J genes are TRBV7-2 and TRBJ2-1; no definite D call. Trimming removed 3 bases at V and 0 bases at J, with 12 bases between. This CDR3 has 16 residues. CDR1 and CDR2 (germline): SGHTA, FQGNSA. The CDR3 bases are TGTGCCAGCAGCTTGCAGGCTGGAAGCTCCTACAATGAGCAGTTCTTC. It yields the protein CASSLQAGSSYNEQFF.

The V call is TRBV7-9, the J call TRBJ2-1; perhaps TRBD1 as D (6 bases). Per the germline V gene, CDR1 is SEHNR and CDR2 is FQNEAQ (reference sequence). Trimming left V 5 bases short and J 1 base short, with 15 bases between. There are 16 residues in the CDR3. This CDR3 reads CASSTVRGTSYNEQFF. The CDR3 DNA sequence: TGTGCCAGCAGCACGGTCAGGGGAACATCCTACAATGAGCAGTTCTTC.

The chain combines TRBV9 with TRBJ2-3; unclear D gene. CDR3 length: 15 amino acids. The ends were cut back, 6 bases at V and 0 bases at J, with 14 bases in the middle. CDR1 SGDLS and CDR2 YYNGEE come from the germline V gene. In DNA, the CDR3 is TGTGCCAGCACGTCACGGGCTACCAGCACAGATACGCAGTATTTT. Translation gives CASTSRATSTDTQYF.